Sequencing of this T cell receptor beta chain was carried out in a study of T cell responses to AZD1222 COVID-19 vaccine. Study results and caveats: Most donors were white British, females outnumbered males, and clonal diversity was possibly underestimated.

Trimming shortened V by 3 bases and J by 4 bases, and 14 bases separated the two germline ends. CDR1 is SGHRS, CDR2 YFSETQ, per germline. CDR3 size: 15 residues. Profiling relied on immunoSEQ multiplex PCR, and the TCRdb table lists in-frame clones only, not all of them. The table has more than 120,000 clones, approximately 85% seen once. This clone showed up just once. Its antigen remains unknown. The source is an adult who received the MenACWY meningococcal vaccine as a control. The V call is TRBV5-1, the J call TRBJ2-1; D perhaps matches TRBD2 (6 bases). The sample here was peripheral blood, taken 28 days after the second dose of the MenACWY control vaccine. For the CDR3, the DNA is TGCGCCAGCAGCTCCCGACTAGGAATATACAATGAGCAGTTCTTC. Translated: CASSSRLGIYNEQFF.